The entry below gives a single T cell receptor beta chain sequence along with its context. Its specific antigen is unknown. Within one base of it there is no much larger clone, and no base qualities were kept. The cohort was made up of 500 to 850 healthy bone marrow donors. At the time of sampling, all cohort members were nominally healthy, though unrecorded immune exposures were likely present. The donor tested CMV seronegative and was one of the 352 seronegative cohort members. Every donor gave a peripheral blood sample, and the peripheral blood mononuclear cells from that sample were used for TCR beta sequencing. Genomic DNA was extracted from the blood cell samples with the Qiagen DNeasy Blood Extraction Kit. These data are taken from a study of cytomegalovirus exposure and HLA in healthy donors (dated by TCRdb to the late 2010s). Study-level background: In an earlier analysis of approximately 640 of the donors, about 270 Gb of sequence data and 95 million to 130 million unique TCR beta sequences from about 179 million T cells were reported. About 280 gigabases of sequencing data and around 80 million unique TCR sequences made up an early release that covered approximately 620 HLA-typed donors. Among the 398 genotyped donors, more than 70% belonged to the genetic ancestry cluster associated with self-reported Caucasian donors. The study aimed to test whether signatures of past pathogen exposure could be identified by cataloging public T cell receptors. The T cell repertoires of 550 to 850 subjects were profiled by immunosequencing and related to cytomegalovirus serostatus. In addition to the first cohort of approximately 670 subjects, a separate validation cohort of about 120 different subjects was used. To predict cytomegalovirus infection status, the study combined high-throughput TCR immunosequencing, statistical association of individual TCRs with disease status, and machine learning. A later analysis re-analyzed previously published TCR beta repertoires from 600 to 850 donors and added high-resolution HLA genotyping to study TCR occurrence patterns. In the later analysis, no new phenotypic data were used to find candidate immune exposures; instead, reliance was placed on TCR beta sequences and their occurrence across donors. To decide whether each TCR beta V gene segment behaved as functional or pseudogenic, an earlier analysis of some 540 of the donors relied on high-throughput TCR beta sequencing. Alongside the repertoire data, information on donor age, sex, ethnicity and CMV serostatus was compiled. Genome-wide SNP genotypes for about 60% of the roughly 670 donors were used in a later genetic analysis, which treated that subset as a discovery cohort. All discovery cohort repertoires had been generated using a single sequencing platform. Class I and class II HLA loci were covered by the typing at four-digit resolution. Typing coverage varied by locus: roughly 620-640 donors for A, B, C, DRB1 and DQB1; roughly 500 for DQA1; approximately 610 for DPA1; approximately 450 for DPB1. A handful of DR-DQ haplotypes were handled as single units for association and clustering because linkage in the cohort was strong. Among roughly 400 genotyped donors of the cohort, an average of 235,054 unique TCR beta nucleotide sequences were sequenced per donor, 15% to 20% of them non-productive. The research as a whole found: Compared with equally common non-associated chains, HLA-associated TCR beta chains in a later analysis were more clonally expanded and had lower generation probabilities. In vitro tests confirmed that a few of the cytomegalovirus-associated TCR beta chains recognize cytomegalovirus antigens. In a later genetic analysis, a missense DCLRE1C variant was associated with V-gene and J-gene trimming of TCR beta chains, and the association was replicated in an independent cohort. According to the authors, the approach could potentially be generalized to other disease states and immunological phenotypes. A later analysis found that most CMV-associated TCR beta chains appeared HLA-restricted, with HLA associations seemingly driven largely by CMV exposure. A later genetic analysis reported fewer N-insertions in productive TCRs among donors in an Asian-associated ancestry cluster than the roughly 700-donor mean. A later analysis reported that several top co-occurrence clusters appeared linked to parvovirus B19, influenza, CMV and Epstein-Barr virus. Correlated functional status among segregating V segments might be attributable to linkage disequilibrium, but an unknown experimental factor could not be ruled out. CMV serostatus was the only immune exposure information available for the cohort. In this cohort, only TCR beta chains were sequenced, and detectable features were limited by the absence of alpha or paired-chain data. Roughly uniform sequencing depth across donors was assumed in presence/absence analyses, although this assumption may not hold. A further reported finding was that TCR beta sequences accurately predicted the HLA-A and HLA-B alleles for most subjects in the first cohort. The classifier was reported to diagnose cytomegalovirus status with high specificity and sensitivity in both the original cohort and the validation cohort. Because counts were too low, roughly 16 rarely observed V segments, including chromosome 9 orphons, were left out of the earlier analysis of 500 to 650 of the donors. The sequencing pipeline was judged likely to have produced a cluster of highly shared sequence variants as a technical artifact. Most TCR sequences were observed very rarely across donors, whereas some public TCRs were present in many individuals. In the study, 150 to 200 TCR beta chains were listed as associated with cytomegalovirus. According to a later analysis, TCR association rates differed among HLA loci, with DRB1 alleles showing the most associated TCRs and HLA-C alleles showing the fewest. In an earlier analysis of some 640 of the donors, most TCR beta V segments were observed in productive rearrangements about 87% or about 30% of the time, broadly matching IMGT annotations. A later analysis associated about 17,000 TCR beta sequences with specific HLA alleles at a false discovery rate of 0.05. HLA typing was unavailable for some donors at each locus, so association tests used only the typed subset. Strong co-occurrence of HLA alleles, especially DR and DQ, made assigning TCR associations to individual alleles difficult.

The library was built by means of the immunoSEQ multiplex PCR assay. The multiplex PCR relied on a mix of 60 forward primers for TCR Vbeta segments and 13 reverse primers for TCR Jbeta segments. Amplification of the CDR3 region of rearranged TCR beta genes was performed with a multiplex PCR assay on genomic DNA. Amplified TCR beta libraries were sequenced as 87-base-pair reads on the Illumina HiSeq System. Turning to the authors' computational methods: In a later analysis, 70 million to 95 million unique TCR beta chains were counted across the 500 to 850 repertoires, and around 10 million of these chains were shared by at least two donors. To remove PCR and sequencing errors, raw reads were error-corrected and collapsed into unique sequences using a nearest-neighbor algorithm that merged closely related sequences. V, D and J gene segments were assigned by aligning CDR3 sequences to IMGT reference sequences. For a sequence to be retained, at least a six-nucleotide match to both a V gene segment and a J gene segment was required. Rearrangements were called productive when the CDR3 lacked stop codons and stayed in frame with V and J; all others were non-productive. Following IMGT convention, CDR3 was defined as the stretch from the second conserved V-encoded cysteine to the conserved J-encoded phenylalanine. The earlier analysis of around 640 of the donors excluded sequences that lacked an unambiguous match to a single V gene segment. An earlier analysis of 587 of the donors called V segments functional above 56.7% productive rearrangements and segregating when the between-donor standard deviation exceeded 5%. A statistical classification framework was built for diagnosing cytomegalovirus status from the catalog of TCR beta chain sequences. In a later analysis, V and J genes were assigned by comparing TCR nucleotide sequences against IMGT/GENE-DB human TR gene sequences. Using the TCRdist pipeline, a later analysis assigned CDR3 sequences along with most-parsimonious VDJ recombination scenarios. A later analysis defined each TCR beta chain by its CDR3 amino acid sequence plus V-gene family, and excluded reads lacking a unique V-gene family. In a later analysis, 450 to 600 highly shared, low-generation-probability nucleotide sequences were removed to address suspected cross-contamination and a sequencing artifact. In a later analysis, a clonal expansion index was calculated for each public chain from normalized within-repertoire ranks of inferred template counts. A later analysis computed generation probabilities with a VDJ recombination model fitted to out-of-frame rearrangements, and checked the results against IGoR. In a later analysis, TCR-TCR, TCR-HLA and TCR-CMV co-occurrence was scored with hypergeometric tests, and a repertoire-size bias correction was applied to TCR pairs. In a later analysis, false discovery rates were estimated by permuting HLA or CMV assignments 20 times. In a later analysis, co-occurring TCRs were grouped using DBSCAN, and TCRdist sequence similarity was added for clustering within HLA-allele-positive subsets. Repertoires with fewer than 30,000 or more than 120,000 public chains were left out of co-occurrence clustering, as were five repertoires with anomalous nucleotide sharing. This immuneACCESS table, as held by TCRdb, lists in-frame sequences with V and J called but not all clones. Of the missing ones, under half trace to an unresolved V gene in checked studies; the others have no known cause. D and trimming come from the DNA, and the V and J calls and clone size come from that table. This sample is represented by about 99,000 clones; over 65% of them were singletons. The top ten constitute around 3.2% of the sample.

Material: PBMCs. This sequence was found in a man in his forties or fifties in good health and CMV-seronegative.

The CDR3 protein sequence reads: CASSFVTDTQYF. The sequenced DNA is TGTGCCAGCAGCTTCGTAACAGATACGCAGTATTTT. This chain joins TRBV7-9 to TRBJ2-3, with no confidently assigned D gene. The germline V gene (reference sequence) provides CDR1 SEHNR and CDR2 FQNEAQ. Inclusive of the bounding cysteine and phenylalanine, the CDR3 is 12 residues long. The sequence is cut down to CDR3 DNA, 36 bases in frame from base 1. Trimming at the junction amounts to 3 bases on V and 3 bases on J, and the germline ends lie 4 bases apart.